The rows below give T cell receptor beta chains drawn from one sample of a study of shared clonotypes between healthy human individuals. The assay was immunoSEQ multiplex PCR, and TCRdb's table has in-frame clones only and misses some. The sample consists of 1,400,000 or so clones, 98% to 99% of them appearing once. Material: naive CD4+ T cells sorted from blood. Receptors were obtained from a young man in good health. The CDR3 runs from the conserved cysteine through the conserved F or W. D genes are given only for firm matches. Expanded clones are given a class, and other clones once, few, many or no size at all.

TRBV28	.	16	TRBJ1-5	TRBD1	CASSLLGTGVVQPQHF
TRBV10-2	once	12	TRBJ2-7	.	CASSESYYEQYF
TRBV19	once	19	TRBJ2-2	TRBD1	CASSMGQRRGETNTGELFF
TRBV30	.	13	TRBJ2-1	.	CAWSVLGAQRQFF
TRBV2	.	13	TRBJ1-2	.	CASSDGSDYGYTF
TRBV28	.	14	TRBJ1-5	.	CASSPTDSNQPQHF
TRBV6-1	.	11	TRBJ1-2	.	CASSEDVGYTF
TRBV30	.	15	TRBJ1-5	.	CAWSPRSGTAQPQHF
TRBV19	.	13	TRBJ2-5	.	CASRLIPEETQYF
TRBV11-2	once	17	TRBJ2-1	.	CASSLVLAASSYNEQFF
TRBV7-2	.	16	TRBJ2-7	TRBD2	CASSSGLTSGTNEQYF
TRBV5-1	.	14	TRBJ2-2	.	CASRGPANTGELFF
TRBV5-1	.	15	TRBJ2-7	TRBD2	CASSWTSGSWYEQYF
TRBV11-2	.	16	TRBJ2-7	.	CASSFIAGPHSYEQYF
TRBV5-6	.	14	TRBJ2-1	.	CASSRRSSYNEQFF
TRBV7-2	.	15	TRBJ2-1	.	CASSPTGTLYNEQFF
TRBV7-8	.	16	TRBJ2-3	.	CASSLGPQAWFDTQYF
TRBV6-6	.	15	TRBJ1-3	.	CASSYSAVSGNTIYF
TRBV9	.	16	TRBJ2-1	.	CASSVGGIPSYNEQFF
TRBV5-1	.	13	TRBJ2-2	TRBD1	CASSPQGAGELFF
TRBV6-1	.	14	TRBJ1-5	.	CAHNELTGRQPQHF
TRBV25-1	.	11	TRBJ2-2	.	CASRVVGELFF
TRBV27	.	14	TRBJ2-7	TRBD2	CASSPTSGIYEQYF
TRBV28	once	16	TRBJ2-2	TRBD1	CASSLRRTGNTGELFF
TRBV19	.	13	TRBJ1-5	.	CASSRDSNQPQHF
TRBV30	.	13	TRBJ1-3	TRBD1	CAWSRTGRNTIYF
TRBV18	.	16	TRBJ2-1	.	CASSPLGPGSHNEQFF
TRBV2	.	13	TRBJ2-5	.	CASSDTSQETQYF
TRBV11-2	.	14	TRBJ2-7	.	CASSLEGFPGEQYF
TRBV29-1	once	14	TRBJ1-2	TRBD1	CSVPTYRGNYGYTF
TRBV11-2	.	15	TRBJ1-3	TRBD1	CASSPNRGYGNTIYF
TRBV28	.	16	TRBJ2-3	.	CASRWADRISTDTQYF
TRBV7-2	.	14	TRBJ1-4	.	CASSLEGGGEKLFF
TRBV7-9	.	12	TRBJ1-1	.	CASSFLSTEAFF
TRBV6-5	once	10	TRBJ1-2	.	CASRINGYTF
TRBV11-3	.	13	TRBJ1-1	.	CASSLDSVTEAFF
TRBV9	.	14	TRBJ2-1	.	CASSDRLEYNEQFF
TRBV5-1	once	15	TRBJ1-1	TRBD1	CASSIRGRGNTEAFF
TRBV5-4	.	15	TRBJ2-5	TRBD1	CASSARDRGGETQYF
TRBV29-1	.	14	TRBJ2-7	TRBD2	CSPNGLADSYEQYF
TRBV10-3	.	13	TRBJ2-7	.	CAISETMPSREYF
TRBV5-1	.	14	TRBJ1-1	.	CASSPTGANTEAFF
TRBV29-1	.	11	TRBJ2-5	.	CSWMAGETQYF
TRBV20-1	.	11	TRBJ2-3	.	CSARLALEQYF
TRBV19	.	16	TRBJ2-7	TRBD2	CASSNYPSGSTYEQYF
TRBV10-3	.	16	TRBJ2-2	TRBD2	CAISGLAGMNTGELFF
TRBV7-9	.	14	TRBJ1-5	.	CASSWTDSNQPQHF
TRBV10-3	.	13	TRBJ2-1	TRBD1	CANSGGDYNEQFF
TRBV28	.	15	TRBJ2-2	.	CASSRNLANTGELFF
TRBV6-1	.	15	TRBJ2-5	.	CASSGNGAGGETQYF
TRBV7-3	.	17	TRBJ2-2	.	CASSLTSTLLYTGELFF
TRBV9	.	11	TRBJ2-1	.	CASSVSGEQFF